The 31 T cell receptor beta chains presented below share a single source sample, sequenced in a study of T cells in Graves' hyperthyroidism and ophthalmopathy. Researchers took RNA transcripts and amplified the TCR beta CDR3 regions from them. RT-PCR in the first round (using the HTBI primer set) targeted the TCR CDR3. Using its own MiXCR run on the multiplex PCR reads, TCRdb lists one record per CDR3 protein. The sample consists of around 300,000 distinct CDR3 sequences, 25% to 30% of them appearing once. The material sequenced was blood. The origin of the receptors is a man aged 40-55 years with Graves' hyperthyroidism that later progressed to Graves' ophthalmopathy.

V and J are TRBV7-2 and TRBJ1-5, with unresolved D. Germline lookup yields CDR1 SGHTA and CDR2 FQGNSA. The ends were cut back, 2 bases at V and 6 bases at J, with 8 bases in the middle. This CDR3 has 13 amino acids. The CDR3 spells CASSLNTAQPQHF. The CDR3, as DNA: TGTGCCAGCAGCTTAAATACCGCTCAGCCCCAGCATTTT. The whole variable domain, remainder taken from reference TRBV7-2 and TRBJ1-5, is GAGVSQSPSNKVTEKGKDVELRCDPISGHTALYWYRQSLGQGLEFLIYFQGNSAPDKSGLPSDRFSAERTGGSVSTLTIQRTQQEDSAVYLCASSLNTAQPQHFGDGTRLSIL.

The sample holds many counts of this clonotype. This chain joins TRBV20-1 and TRBJ2-7, with TRBD2 identical over 9 bases. V was pared by 3 bases and J by 7 bases, with 10 bases of the junction left unmatched. The germline gives CDR1 DFQATT, CDR2 SNEGSKA (reference sequence). This CDR3 region has 14 residues. The CDR3 nucleotides read TGCAGTGCTAGGGGGCTAGCGGGGAGTTGGGAGCAGTACTTC. This gives the protein CSARGLAGSWEQYF.

This clonotype appeared many times. This chain joins TRBV6-2 or TRBV6-3 and TRBJ1-5, with D perhaps TRBD1 (5 bases). Germline values: CDR1 MNHEY, CDR2 SVGEGT. V gave up 4 bases and J gave up 2 bases, with 12 bases separating them. This CDR3 comprises 15 residues. Here the CDR3 reads CASSSWGIGNQPQHF. Written as DNA, the CDR3 is TGTGCCAGCAGTTCATGGGGCATTGGCAATCAGCCCCAGCATTTT.

This clonotype has a single count. The gene calls are TRBV20-1 and TRBJ1-6; D gene uncertain. The germline gives CDR1 DFQATT, CDR2 SNEGSKA (reference sequence). V gave up 2 bases and J gave up 5 bases, with 10 bases separating them. The CDR3 has 14 residues. The DNA for the CDR3 is TGCAGTGCTAGAAGGACGGCAGATAATTCACCCCTCCACTTT. This encodes CSARRTADNSPLHF.

This clonotype was counted many times. The genes are TRBV18 and TRBJ1-1, with D perhaps matching TRBD1 (5 bases). The CDR3 spans 11 residues. The germline gives CDR1 KGHSH, CDR2 LQKENI. Trimming pared 4 bases from V and 8 bases from J, leaving 8 bases between. The CDR3 reads CASSLRDEAFF. As DNA, the CDR3 is TGTGCCAGCTCACTACGGGACGAAGCTTTCTTT.

This clonotype was detected ten times or more. This rearrangement joins TRBV19 to TRBJ1-2, with D perhaps matching TRBD1 (5 bases). With 1 base removed from V and 4 bases from J, the gap between germline ends came to 16 bases. Germline CDR1 and CDR2: LNHDA and SQIVND (reference sequence). The CDR3 length is 16 residues. CDR3 residues: CASSIAGLGDGYGYTF. Written as DNA, the CDR3 is TGTGCCAGTAGTATAGCCGGGTTGGGGGACGGCTATGGCTACACCTTC.

This clonotype occurred many times. The gene calls are TRBV10-3 and TRBJ2-3; D uncertain. The CDR3 is 11 amino acids. Germline V CDR1 and CDR2: ENHRY, SYGVKD. V shed 2 bases and J shed 6 bases, with 3 bases lying between them. The CDR3: CAISERDTQYF. CDR3 in DNA: TGTGCCATCAGTGAGAGGGATACGCAGTATTTT.

The genes are TRBV5-1 and TRBJ2-3; TRBD1 is a possible D gene (6 bases). CDR3 size: 17 residues. Deletions cut 5 bases from V and 1 base from J, with 20 bases between. Germline-derived CDR1 and CDR2 are SGHRS and YFSETQ. CDR3 coding DNA: TGCGCCAGCAGGTCCCGGGACACCTTTCTCGGCACAGATACGCAGTATTTT. Translation: CASRSRDTFLGTDTQYF.

This clonotype was counted ten times or more. In nucleotides, the CDR3 is TGTGCCAGCAGTGATGAGAGGAACACTGAAGCTTTCTTT. It specifies CASSDERNTEAFF. The genes are TRBV2 and TRBJ1-1; no clear D. CDR3 length: 13 amino acids. The germline CDR1 and CDR2 sequences are SNHLY and FYNNEI. The V end lost 3 bases, the J end lost 1 base, and 6 bases lay between the germline ends. Variable domain in full (rest from reference TRBV2 and TRBJ1-1): EPEVTQTPSHQVTQMGQEVILRCVPISNHLYFYWYRQILGQKVEFLVSFYNNEISEKSEIFDDQFSVERPDGSNFTLKIRSTKLEDSAMYFCASSDERNTEAFFGQGTRLTVV.

This clonotype was seen many times. This sequence joins TRBV7-8 and TRBJ1-5, with D uncertain. This CDR3 comprises 16 residues. V was pared by 2 bases and J by 6 bases, with 17 bases between. CDR1 is SGHVS, CDR2 FQNEAQ, per germline. This chain's CDR3 is CASSLSATPRSQPQHF. In DNA form, the CDR3 reads TGTGCCAGCAGCTTATCGGCGACACCAAGAAGTCAGCCCCAGCATTTT.

In this sample, this clonotype turned up many times. The chain joins TRBV7-2 to TRBJ2-5, with 7 nucleotides matching TRBD2. The CDR3 is 16 residues long. Unmatched junction bases numbered 11, after V lost 5 bases and J lost 2 bases. The germline gives CDR1 SGHTA, CDR2 FQGNSA. The CDR3 sequence: CASSQTSAISQETQYF. The CDR3 DNA sequence: TGTGCCAGCAGCCAAACTAGCGCCATCTCACAAGAGACCCAGTACTTC.

This clonotype was detected many times. The rearrangement links TRBV10-3 to TRBJ1-2; 9 bases map to TRBD1. The CDR3 is made up of 16 amino acids. Trimming cost V 3 bases and J 6 bases; bases outside gene matches: 11. Germline V gene lookup returns CDR1 ENHRY and CDR2 SYGVKD. In DNA, the CDR3 is TGTGCCATCAGTGAAAACCCGGGACAGGGAAGGGATGGCTACACCTTC. This translates into CAISENPGQGRDGYTF.

This rearrangement joins TRBV20-1 to TRBJ1-1; no clear D. The CDR3 is made up of 13 amino acids. Trimming shortened V by 6 bases and J by 0 bases, and 11 bases separated the two germline ends. The germline CDR1 and CDR2 sequences are DFQATT and SNEGSKA (reference sequence). CDR3 protein: CSALAKLNTEAFF. The CDR3 nucleotides read TGCAGTGCCCTTGCTAAGCTGAACACTGAAGCTTTCTTT.

This clonotype appeared many times. This chain links TRBV6-2 or TRBV6-3 with TRBJ2-2; D unresolved. The CDR3 covers 14 residues. With 6 bases removed from V and 0 bases from J, the gap between germline ends came to 8 bases. CDR1 and CDR2 from the germline V gene are MNHEY and SVGEGT. The CDR3 protein is CASRTTPNTGELFF. CDR3 nucleotide sequence: TGTGCCAGCAGGACCACCCCGAACACCGGGGAGCTGTTTTTT.

This clonotype was seen ten or more times. A read error may produce the germline difference seen at one junction end. This chain links TRBV7-8 with TRBJ2-7; possibly TRBD1 for D (6 bases). In germline, CDR1 is SGHVS, CDR2 FQNEAQ. The CDR3 is 13 amino acids. CDR3 loop: CASSLIWEQGFHF. The CDR3 DNA reads TGTGCCAGCAGCCTCATTTGGGAACAGGGTTTCCACTTC.

The sample holds many counts of this clonotype. The chain couples TRBV12-3 or TRBV12-4 to TRBJ2-1; 8 nucleotides line up with TRBD1. Trimming removed 5 bases from V and 4 bases from J; junction bases left unmatched: 7. This CDR3 has 15 residues. The CDR3 loop is CASSLFGQGYNEQFF. CDR3 bases: TGTGCCAGCAGTCTTTTTGGACAGGGATACAATGAGCAGTTCTTC.

This clonotype was recorded many times. This rearrangement joins TRBV20-1 to TRBJ2-7, with no clear D. This CDR3 spans 13 amino acids. The V gene lost 3 bases and the J gene lost 0 bases, with 9 bases spanning the gap. Germline V lookup: CDR1 DFQATT, CDR2 SNEGSKA (reference sequence). The CDR3 bases are TGCAGTGCTAGTCTTCCGACCTCCTACGAGCAGTACTTC. Amino acids: CSASLPTSYEQYF.

There are many counts of this clonotype. CDR3: CASSRGPHSYEQYF. CDR3 nucleotide sequence: TGTGCCAGCAGCCGAGGACCTCACTCCTACGAGCAGTACTTC. V gene TRBV7-9 combines with J gene TRBJ2-7; D gene uncertain. CDR1 is SEHNR and CDR2 is FQNEAQ in the germline V gene (reference sequence). V was trimmed by 5 bases and J by 0 bases, leaving 11 bases between them. This CDR3 comprises 14 residues.

The sample holds many counts of this clonotype. The J gene is TRBJ1-5, the V gene TRBV6-1; 7 positions agree with TRBD1. CDR3 size: 17 residues. Trimming removed 2 bases from V and 0 bases from J; junction bases left unmatched: 7. Germline CDR1 reads MNHNS; CDR2 reads SASEGT. CDR3 sequence: CASSEPRTGNSNQPQHF. CDR3 nucleotides: TGTGCCAGCAGTGAACCCAGGACAGGAAATAGCAATCAGCCCCAGCATTTT.

This clonotype was recorded many times. The chain links TRBV3-1 to TRBJ2-5, with 9 nucleotides matching TRBD2. Germline CDR1 is LGHDT and CDR2 is YNNKEL (reference sequence). The V gene end was trimmed by 4 bases and the J gene end by 0 bases; junction bases not matched to a gene: 6. The CDR3 is 16 amino acids. DNA of the CDR3: TGTGCCAGCAGCCCCAGACTAGCGGCGTACCAAGAGACCCAGTACTTC. Protein product: CASSPRLAAYQETQYF.

This clonotype was detected ten times or more. This chain joins TRBV27 and TRBJ1-1; D gene uncertain. The germline CDR1 and CDR2 sequences are MNHEY and SMNVEV (reference sequence). V lost 5 bases and J lost 3, with 7 bases in between. CDR3 length: 12 residues. This chain's CDR3 is CASSGYHTEAFF. The CDR3, as DNA: TGTGCCAGCAGTGGGTATCACACTGAAGCTTTCTTT.

In this sample, this clonotype turned up many times. The chain has TRBV2 and TRBJ1-6; 7 bases agree with TRBD1. Germline CDR1 SNHLY, CDR2 FYNNEI. V lost 6 bases to trimming and J lost 9 bases; unmatched junction nucleotides: 11. The CDR3 has 15 amino acids. CDR3 sequence (DNA): TGTGCCAGCAGACCCCTGGGACAGCTTTCTTCACCCCTCCACTTT. It yields the protein CASRPLGQLSSPLHF.

This clonotype was detected many times. The chain employs TRBV19 and TRBJ2-2; 9 nucleotides line up with TRBD1. Germline V CDR1 and CDR2: LNHDA, SQIVND (reference sequence). This CDR3 is built from 16 residues. V gave up 0 bases and J gave up 6 bases; unmatched junction bases: 5. CDR3 residues: CASSIEGQGFPGELFF. The CDR3, as DNA: TGTGCCAGTAGTATAGAAGGACAGGGGTTTCCCGGGGAGCTGTTTTTT.

The V call is TRBV6-5, the J call TRBJ2-5; D gene ambiguous. V lost 1 base to trimming and J lost 5 bases, with 8 bases between them. CDR3 size: 13 residues. CDR1 is MNHEY and CDR2 is SVGAGI in the germline V gene. The CDR3 DNA is TGTGCCAGCAGTTACTTAAACGTGGAGACCCAGTACTTC. Translating gives CASSYLNVETQYF.

The V call is TRBV28, the J call TRBJ1-5; 10 nucleotides line up with TRBD1. Germline trimming cut 10 bases from V and 2 bases from J; bases unmatched to any gene: 5. The V gene's germline CDR1 is MDHEN and CDR2 SYDVKM. CDR3 length: 14 amino acids. This chain's CDR3 is CAITGTGGNQPQHF. CDR3 nucleotides: TGTGCCATCACGGGGACAGGGGGCAATCAGCCCCAGCATTTT.

Many counts were recorded for this clonotype. V gene TRBV30 combines with J gene TRBJ1-1; 7 bases map to TRBD1. Per germline, CDR1 GTSNPN and CDR2 SVGIG (reference sequence). This CDR3 is 14 amino acids long. Unmatched junction bases numbered 7, after V lost 0 bases and J lost 6 bases. CDR3 bases: TGTGCCTGGAGTGTACACAGGGGCTGGGCTGAAGCTTTCTTT. It translates to CAWSVHRGWAEAFF.

A single count supports this clonotype. The rearrangement links TRBV28 to TRBJ1-6; 11 bases are shared with TRBD1. The germline V gene encodes CDR1 MDHEN and CDR2 SYDVKM. Unmatched junction bases numbered 8, after V lost 6 bases and J lost 7 bases. CDR3 length: 16 amino acids. The chain's CDR3 is CASSPGTGGGNSPLHF. CDR3 sequence (DNA): TGTGCCAGCAGCCCCGGGACAGGGGGTGGGAATTCACCCCTCCACTTT.

This clonotype has a count of ten or more. The chain is built from TRBV20-1 and TRBJ2-2, with D maybe TRBD2 (5 bases). Germline V gene lookup returns CDR1 DFQATT and CDR2 SNEGSKA (reference sequence). CDR3 size: 15 residues. V dropped 2 bases and J dropped 4 bases, with 14 bases sitting between them. The DNA of the CDR3 is TGCAGTGCTAGAAGCGTGGGAGTGGGCACCGGGGAGCTGTTTTTT. It codes for CSARSVGVGTGELFF.

This clonotype appeared many times. The genes are TRBV6-2 or TRBV6-3 and TRBJ1-1; D uncertain. This CDR3 comprises 15 residues. V was pared by 4 bases and J by 4 bases, with 16 bases between. Germline values: CDR1 MNHEY, CDR2 SVGEGT. In DNA, the CDR3 is TGTGCCAGCAGTTCGGGTTGGTCGATCGGCACTGAAGCTTTCTTT. Residues: CASSSGWSIGTEAFF.

This clonotype was counted at least ten times. V gene TRBV6-1 combines with J gene TRBJ1-5; D may be TRBD1 (6 bases). CDR1 is MNHNS and CDR2 is SASEGT in the germline V gene. The CDR3 length is 16 residues. Trimming removed 4 bases from V and 3 bases from J, with 16 bases in between. The CDR3 nucleotides read TGTGCCAGCAGTGTAAGCAGGGGAACCACCAATCAGCCCCAGCATTTT. This sequence encodes CASSVSRGTTNQPQHF.

The table lists this clonotype with many counts. This chain uses TRBV30 with TRBJ1-6; D not resolved. V lost 4 bases, J lost 2 bases, and 6 bases lay in between. Germline V gene data show CDR1 as GTSNPN and CDR2 as SVGIG (reference sequence). This CDR3 is built from 13 residues. CDR3 in amino acids: CAWMQTYNSPLHF. The CDR3 DNA reads as TGTGCCTGGATGCAGACCTATAATTCACCCCTCCACTTT.